Described below is a single T cell receptor beta chain sequence and its context. Its cognate antigen is unknown. The data are from a study of vaccination and CD4 T cells after COVID-19. Looking at the study overall: Overlapping spike peptides of SARS-CoV-2, HCoV-NL63, HCoV-OC43 and HCoV-229E stimulated the cells. Researchers treated control cultures with a CEFX pool, an HIV-1 Nef pool, or no peptide.

The treatment was: roughly ten-day PBMC culture with coronavirus spike peptide pools or control peptides (ViraFEST assay). ViraFEST relied on peptide pools to expand antigen-specific T cells; the TCRs were sequenced afterward. The authors isolated CD4+ T cells by negative selection after about 10 days of culture. Sequencing of the DNA from cultured CD4+ T cells was carried out with the Oncomine TCR Beta short-read assay. One entry per CDR3 protein results from TCRdb running MiXCR on the PCR reads. The data hold 4,500 to 5,000 distinct CDR3 sequences, with 76% observed a single time. Germline-derived CDR1 and CDR2 are GTSNPN and SVGIG (reference sequence). This CDR3 is 14 amino acids long. V was clipped by 2 bases and J by 6 bases; unmatched bases: 5.

The sample comprised CD4+ T cells from blood, cultured in vitro. The rearrangement links TRBV30 to TRBJ2-7, with 12 bases matching TRBD2. The sequence came from a human donor who had recovered from COVID-19. The CDR3 nucleotides read TGTGCCTGGAGTCGGACTAGCGGGACGGGCGAGCAGTACTTC. It codes for CAWSRTSGTGEQYF. The complete variable domain, with remaining parts taken from reference TRBV30 and TRBJ2-7, reads SQTIHQWPATLVQPVGSPLSLECTVEGTSNPNLYWYRQAAGRGLQLLFYSVGIGQISSEVPQNLSASRPQDRQFILSSKKLLLSDSGFYLCAWSRTSGTGEQYFGPGTRLTVT.